Listed below are T cell receptor beta chains from one sample, sequenced in a study of cytomegalovirus exposure and HLA in healthy donors. The protocol was immunoSEQ multiplex PCR, while the TCRdb copy is restricted to in-frame clones and leaves out a portion. The table records 150,000 to 180,000 clones, 74% of them present only once. What was sequenced was PBMCs. The receptors derive from a man younger than 45 in good health and CMV-seronegative. Both conserved end residues are part of each CDR3. Fields, in order: D gene, clone size, V gene, J gene, CDR3 DNA, CDR3 protein. D genes are given only for firm matches. Expanded clones are given a class, and other clones once, few, many or no size at all.

>-|-|TRBV19|TRBJ2-2
TGTGCCAGTAGGGGACACCTGAACACCGGGGAGCTGTTTTTT
CASRGHLNTGELFF
>TRBD2|-|TRBV25-1|TRBJ2-1
TGTGCCAGCAAGGGACTAGCGGGGGGCTACAATGAGCAGTTCTTC
CASKGLAGGYNEQFF
>-|few|TRBV6-4|TRBJ1-1
TGTGCCAGCACCCAGAGTCCGGGGAACACTGAAGCTTTCTTT
CASTQSPGNTEAFF
>-|-|TRBV28|TRBJ1-6
TGTGCCAGCAGTTTTTCCCAGGGCGGCTCACCCCTCCACTTT
CASSFSQGGSPLHF
>-|few|TRBV9|TRBJ2-3
TGTGCCAGCAGCGTAGCGGATACGCAGTATTTT
CASSVADTQYF
>TRBD1|-|TRBV27|TRBJ1-1
TGTGCCAGCAGTTTACCGGGACAGGGGAACACTGAAGCTTTCTTT
CASSLPGQGNTEAFF
>-|few|TRBV5-6|TRBJ1-1
TGTGCCAGCAGCTTCGGGGAGAACACTGAAGCTTTCTTT
CASSFGENTEAFF
>TRBD1|-|TRBV18|TRBJ1-1
TGTGCCAGCTCACCGGTTGATCGGGGCTACGAGGGGGCCTCGAACACTGAAGCTTTCTTT
CASSPVDRGYEGASNTEAFF
>TRBD2|-|TRBV5-4|TRBJ2-3
TGTGCCAGCAGCTCACGGGGGGGGGTTAGCACAGATACGCAGTATTTT
CASSSRGGVSTDTQYF
>-|-|TRBV7-9|TRBJ1-3
TGTGCCAGCAGCTTAGACCCAGGCAGGGTCTCTGGAAACACCATATATTTT
CASSLDPGRVSGNTIYF
>TRBD1|-|TRBV5-4|TRBJ2-5
TGTGCCAGCAGCTTAAAACAGGGGGCTCAAGAGACCCAGTACTTC
CASSLKQGAQETQYF
>TRBD1|-|TRBV7-2|TRBJ1-1
TGTGCCAGCAGCTCTTCGACAGGGACTGAAGCTTTCTTT
CASSSSTGTEAFF
>TRBD1|-|TRBV19|TRBJ1-4
TGTGCCAGTAGTACGGACAGGGGTAATGAAAAACTGTTTTTT
CASSTDRGNEKLFF
>-|-|TRBV7-8|TRBJ1-2
TGTGCCAGCAGCTTCGGGCAGGGAGGCTACACCTTC
CASSFGQGGYTF
>-|-|TRBV9|TRBJ2-3
TGTGCCAGCAGCGTCGGAATGGCGGGGACTAGCACAGATACGCAGTATTTT
CASSVGMAGTSTDTQYF
>TRBD1|many|TRBV6-1|TRBJ1-1
TGTGCCAGCAGTGAAGGGACAGGGGGGGGAACTGAAGCTTTCTTT
CASSEGTGGGTEAFF
>TRBD1|-|TRBV6-1|TRBJ2-7
TGTGCCAGCAGTGAAGAAGGGGACAGCTCCTACGAGCAGTACTTC
CASSEEGDSSYEQYF
>-|-|TRBV6-1|TRBJ1-6
TGTGCCAGCAGTCTACATAATTCACCCCTCCACTTT
CASSLHNSPLHF
>TRBD1|-|TRBV5-6|TRBJ1-1
TGTGCCAGCAGCCTGGGACAGTTAAACGCTGAAGCTTTCTTT
CASSLGQLNAEAFF
>TRBD1|-|TRBV5-6|TRBJ2-1
TGTGCCAGCAGCTTAGGGACAGGGGGAAATGAGCAGTTCTTC
CASSLGTGGNEQFF
>TRBD1|-|TRBV6-5|TRBJ1-1
TGTGCCAGCAGTTACTCCGGGACAGGGGACACTGAAGCTTTCTTT
CASSYSGTGDTEAFF
>-|-|TRBV7-2|TRBJ2-7
TGTGCCAGCAGTCTCAGCTCCTACGAGCAGTACTTC
CASSLSSYEQYF
>TRBD1|-|TRBV6-5|TRBJ1-2
TGTGCCAGCAGTAGGGGACAGGGGGCTAACTATGGCTACACCTTC
CASSRGQGANYGYTF
>-|-|TRBV18|TRBJ2-5
TGTGCCAGCTCACCACGGGCCAGGCTAAACCAAGAGACCCAGTACTTC
CASSPRARLNQETQYF
>TRBD1|-|TRBV7-2|TRBJ2-5
TGTGCCAGCAGCCCCGGGACAGTACAAGAGACCCAGTACTTC
CASSPGTVQETQYF
>TRBD2|-|TRBV7-7|TRBJ2-5
TGTGCTAGCAGCACGGGACTAGCGGGGGCTGGGGAGACCCAGTACTTC
CASSTGLAGAGETQYF
>TRBD1|-|TRBV4-3|TRBJ1-1
TGCGCCAGCAGCCAAGTGGGACAGGGTGCTGAAGCTTTCTTT
CASSQVGQGAEAFF
>-|-|TRBV28|TRBJ1-6
TGTGCCAGCGGGGGCCAGGGTTCACCCCTCCACTTT
CASGGQGSPLHF
>-|once|TRBV7-9|TRBJ2-2
TGTGCCAGCAGCCCAGATACAGGGTCCGTCGGGGAGCTGTTTTTT
CASSPDTGSVGELFF
>TRBD1|few|TRBV6-5|TRBJ1-6
TGTGCCAGCAGTTGGGACAGGGGTGGTTCACCCCTCCACTTT
CASSWDRGGSPLHF
>TRBD1|-|TRBV27|TRBJ2-2
TGTGCCAGCAGTTTCGAACAGGGGCAAGGGGAGCTGTTTTTT
CASSFEQGQGELFF
>-|-|TRBV28|TRBJ1-1
TGTGCCAGCACTATCGCGGGGGGGAACACTGAAGCTTTCTTT
CASTIAGGNTEAFF
>-|once|TRBV6-6|TRBJ1-5
TGTGCCAGCAGTTACACCGGGGTAGGTCAGCCCCAGCATTTT
CASSYTGVGQPQHF
>-|-|TRBV6-6|TRBJ2-5
TGTGCCAGCAGTTACTCCGCGGAGACCCAGTACTTC
CASSYSAETQYF
>-|once|TRBV6-5|TRBJ1-2
TGTGCCAGCAGTTCCGGGATGGCCCCGGTTGGCTACACCTTC
CASSSGMAPVGYTF
>-|-|TRBV7-9|TRBJ2-7
TGTGCCAGCAGTCCCGCAGGGCAGGCCCACTACGAGCAGTACTTC
CASSPAGQAHYEQYF
>TRBD1|-|TRBV7-9|TRBJ2-2
TGTGCCAGCAGCCAATCCTGGGGACAGTCTAACACCGGGGAGCTGTTTTTT
CASSQSWGQSNTGELFF
>-|-|TRBV2|TRBJ1-5
TGTGCCAGCAACCAGGGTCTCAATCAGCCCCAGCATTTT
CASNQGLNQPQHF
>TRBD1|-|TRBV5-4|TRBJ2-2
TGTGCCAGCAGCTTGGGCAGGGGGATTAACACCGGGGAGCTGTTTTTT
CASSLGRGINTGELFF
>-|-|TRBV25-1|TRBJ2-4
TGTGCCAGCAGTGACCGGGCCAAAAACATTCAGTACTTC
CASSDRAKNIQYF
>-|-|TRBV7-9|TRBJ2-7
TGTGCCAGCAGCTTACCCGGACAGCTCTACGAGCAGTACTTC
CASSLPGQLYEQYF
>-|-|TRBV19|TRBJ1-2
TGTGCCAGTACCCCGGGACACAGCACCCCTAACTATGGCTACACCTTC
CASTPGHSTPNYGYTF
>-|-|TRBV5-1|TRBJ2-1
TGCGCCAGCAGCTTGAGAAGGAGCTCCTACAATGAGCAGTTCTTC
CASSLRRSSYNEQFF
>TRBD2|-|TRBV19|TRBJ2-3
TGTGCCAGTAGTACCGGACTAGCGGGTCCCACTAGCACAGATACGCAGTATTTT
CASSTGLAGPTSTDTQYF
>-|-|TRBV5-6|TRBJ2-7
TGTGCCAGCAGCTTGAGGTCGGGGGTCGTTTACGAGCAGTACTTC
CASSLRSGVVYEQYF
>-|-|TRBV7-9|TRBJ2-1
TGTGCCAGCAGCTTAGTTGCAGGAAGCTCCTACAATGAGCAGTTCTTC
CASSLVAGSSYNEQFF
>TRBD2|-|TRBV11-2|TRBJ2-1
TGTGCCAGCAGCGCGACTAGCGGGGGGGCCGGCTCCTACAATGAGCAGTTCTTC
CASSATSGGAGSYNEQFF
>TRBD2|-|TRBV7-8|TRBJ2-7
TGTGCCAGCAGCCCTGGGGGCGGGGGGGCTCGGTACGAGCAGTACTTC
CASSPGGGGARYEQYF
>-|-|TRBV14|TRBJ2-2
TGTGCCAGCAGCCAGGCCAGGGTTTACACCGGGGAGCTGTTTTTT
CASSQARVYTGELFF
>-|-|TRBV6-1|TRBJ1-2
TGTGCCAGCAGTGAAGAGGGAGAGATCTACCCCTTC
CASSEEGEIYPF
>-|-|TRBV10-3|TRBJ1-2
TGTGCCATCAGTGAGTCGAACTCCCAGGGGTGGTTGAATGGCTACACCTTC
CAISESNSQGWLNGYTF
>TRBD2|-|TRBV27|TRBJ2-7
TGTGCCAGCAGTGGCGGGGGGAGGGAGTACTTC
CASSGGGREYF